The 28 T cell receptor beta chains listed next were all sequenced from one sample in a study of T cells in Graves' hyperthyroidism and ophthalmopathy. RNA transcripts provided the source from which TCR beta CDR3 regions were amplified. First-round RT-PCR targeting the TCR CDR3 was performed with the HTBI primer set. Each CDR3 protein gets one entry after TCRdb re-called the multiplex PCR reads with MiXCR. Here the sample spans about 640,000 distinct CDR3 sequences, about 20% being singletons. The sequenced material came from blood. The source of these receptors is a man aged 25 to 45 with Graves' ophthalmopathy.

This clonotype was detected only a few times. The chain combines TRBV14 with TRBJ1-2; possibly TRBD1 for D (5 bases). The CDR3 totals 13 residues. Trimming pared 5 bases from V and 8 bases from J, leaving 15 bases between. Germline-derived CDR1 and CDR2 are SGHDN and FVKESK. The CDR3 bases are TGTGCCAGCAGCTTCCGGGACTCAAGGGGCTACACCTTC. It codes for CASSFRDSRGYTF.

This clonotype was recorded many times. The chain employs TRBV7-2 and TRBJ2-3; no clear D gene. Germline-derived CDR1 and CDR2 are SGHTA and FQGNSA. Between the trimmed V and J ends, which lost 1 base and 0 bases, there was a span of 8 bases. The CDR3 runs 15 residues. The CDR3, as DNA: TGTGCCAGCAGCTTAGATTGGTTCAGCACAGATACGCAGTATTTT. Its translation: CASSLDWFSTDTQYF. Filled out from reference TRBV7-2 and TRBJ2-3, the complete variable domain reads GAGVSQSPSNKVTEKGKDVELRCDPISGHTALYWYRQSLGQGLEFLIYFQGNSAPDKSGLPSDRFSAERTGGSVSTLTIQRTQQEDSAVYLCASSLDWFSTDTQYFGPGTRLTVL.

V usage is TRBV4-2 and J usage is TRBJ2-3, with D perhaps matching TRBD2 (6 bases). Germline CDR1 and CDR2: LGHNA and YNFKEQ. The CDR3 has 16 amino acids. V shed 1 base and J shed 0 bases, with 11 bases lying between them. The CDR3 is CASSQALANSTDTQYF. For the CDR3, the DNA is TGTGCCAGCAGCCAAGCACTAGCCAATAGCACAGATACGCAGTATTTT.

The V gene is TRBV6-2 or TRBV6-3, the J gene TRBJ2-2; a weak D match, TRBD1 (6 bases). The V end was cut by 8 bases, the J end by 0 bases, with 13 bases between. The CDR3 sequence is 15 residues long. Per the germline V gene, CDR1 is MNHEY and CDR2 is SVGEGT. CDR3 sequence reads: CASLRGHPNTGELFF. The CDR3 region has the DNA TGTGCCAGCCTTAGGGGACACCCGAACACCGGGGAGCTGTTTTTT.

This clonotype was recorded a few times. This rearrangement joins TRBV12-3 or TRBV12-4 to TRBJ2-2; the D gene is possibly TRBD2 (6 bases). V lost 2 bases, J lost 4 bases, and 17 bases lay in between. The CDR3 is 17 amino acids. CDR3 protein: CASSLPLGTQSTGELFF. The CDR3 DNA reads as TGTGCCAGCAGTTTACCCCTCGGGACTCAGTCCACCGGGGAGCTGTTTTTT.

This rearrangement joins TRBV7-9 to TRBJ1-1; no clear D gene. Trimming took off 2 bases at V and 0 bases at J, with 10 bases between the two ends. CDR1 and CDR2 (germline): SEHNR, FQNEAQ (reference sequence). CDR3 length equals 15 residues. The CDR3 here is CASSLNSDLNTEAFF. The CDR3 coding sequence is TGTGCCAGCAGCTTAAATTCGGACCTGAACACTGAAGCTTTCTTT. Full variable domain (outside the CDR3, taken from reference TRBV7-9 and TRBJ1-1): DTGVSQNPRHKITKRGQNVTFRCDPISEHNRLYWYRQTLGQGPEFLTYFQNEAQLEKSRLLSDRFSAERPKGSFSTLEIQRTEQGDSAMYLCASSLNSDLNTEAFFGQGTRLTVV.

A few counts support this clonotype. This rearrangement joins TRBV10-3 to TRBJ1-4; D is perhaps TRBD1 (6 bases). The CDR3 is 15 amino acids. Germline V CDR1 and CDR2: ENHRY, SYGVKD. The germline V and J ends were trimmed by 2 bases and 4 bases, with 11 bases remaining between them. The CDR3, as DNA: TGTGCCATCAGTGAGACAGGGACCGATAATGAAAAACTGTTTTTT. This translates into CAISETGTDNEKLFF.

This clonotype occurred many times. The genes are TRBV30 and TRBJ2-1; D might be TRBD1 or TRBD2, each matching 6 bases. The CDR3 totals 15 residues. The V gene lost 4 bases and the J gene lost 8 bases, with 21 bases spanning the gap. Germline V gives CDR1 GTSNPN, CDR2 SVGIG (reference sequence). The CDR3 region has the DNA TGTGCCTGGACCCGGATCGGGGTCGGGGGCGATGAGCAGTTCTTC. It is translated as CAWTRIGVGGDEQFF.

This clonotype appeared a few times. The rearrangement links TRBV20-1 to TRBJ2-2, with a weak D call TRBD1 (6 bases). This CDR3 is 17 amino acids long. Trimming stripped 2 bases from V and 0 bases from J, with 16 bases between. Germline assignment: CDR1 DFQATT and CDR2 SNEGSKA (reference sequence). CDR3 loop: CSARTRTGTPNTGELFF. In DNA, the CDR3 is TGCAGTGCTAGAACCAGAACCGGGACACCGAACACCGGGGAGCTGTTTTTT.

The CDR3: CASSLLSGREYEQYF. Here the CDR3 DNA reads TGTGCCAGCAGCCTCCTTAGCGGGAGGGAATACGAGCAGTACTTC. J is TRBJ2-7 and V is TRBV14, with 11 bases matching TRBD2. J lost 4 bases, V lost 4 bases, and 6 bases had no gene match. Germline V CDR1 and CDR2: SGHDN, FVKESK. The CDR3 totals 15 residues.

This clonotype has more than one count but fewer than ten. The rearrangement uses TRBV13 and TRBJ2-7, with D possibly matching TRBD1 (5 bases). V gave up 8 bases and J gave up 2 bases, with 13 bases separating them. Germline V gene data show CDR1 as PRHDT and CDR2 as FYEKMQ (reference sequence). This CDR3 contains 13 residues. CDR3 sequence reads: CASALGRAYEQYF. The CDR3 nucleotides read TGTGCCAGCGCGCTAGGCAGGGCCTACGAGCAGTACTTC. The full variable domain, in which reference TRBV13 and TRBJ2-7 provide the parts outside the CDR3, is AAGVIQSPRHLIKEKRETATLKCYPIPRHDTVYWYQQGPGQDPQFLISFYEKMQSDKGSIPDRFSAQQFSDYHSELNMSSLELGDSALYFCASALGRAYEQYFGPGTRLTVT.

This clonotype came up many times. The rearrangement uses TRBV28 and TRBJ2-7; unclear D gene. Per germline, CDR1 MDHEN and CDR2 SYDVKM. The germline V and J ends were trimmed by 6 bases and 7 bases, with 22 bases remaining between them. The CDR3 length is 15 residues. The CDR3 DNA reads TGTGCCAGCAGCAAATGGCTCGGACCTTCGGAGGAGCAGTACTTC. As protein: CASSKWLGPSEEQYF.

This clonotype was seen ten or more times. The chain couples TRBV24-1 to TRBJ2-5, with unresolved D. Germline V gene sequence: CDR1 KGHDR, CDR2 SFDVKD. The V and J ends lost 10 bases and 2 bases respectively, with 19 bases between them. The CDR3 loop spans 15 amino acids. CDR3 bases: TGTGCCACGTCCAAGGGATCAGCAGGTCAAGAGACCCAGTACTTC. Translation gives CATSKGSAGQETQYF.

V and J are TRBV20-1 and TRBJ2-1; either TRBD1 or TRBD2 may fit D (6 bases each). Trimming pared 3 bases from V and 1 base from J, leaving 10 bases between. The CDR3 covers 14 residues. Germline-derived CDR1 and CDR2 are DFQATT and SNEGSKA (reference sequence). The CDR3 DNA reads as TGCAGTGCTAGCGTAGGGGGGTCCTACAATGAGCAGTTCTTC. Its translation is CSASVGGSYNEQFF.

The genes are TRBV7-2 and TRBJ1-4; D remains unclear. CDR1 is SGHTA and CDR2 is FQGNSA in the germline V gene. This CDR3 region has 15 residues. V was pared by 1 base and J by 8 bases, with 14 bases between. This chain's CDR3 is CASSLEIPPGEKLFF. In DNA, the CDR3 is TGTGCCAGCAGCTTAGAAATTCCCCCAGGAGAAAAACTGTTTTTT.

This clonotype was detected many times. J is TRBJ2-1 and V is TRBV11-2; 8 bases agree with TRBD1. Germline CDR1 reads SGHAT; CDR2 reads FQNNGV. V shed 5 bases, J shed 8 bases, and the junction held 8 bases outside the gene matches. The CDR3 is 14 residues long. Here the CDR3 DNA reads TGTGCCAGCAGCCCAAATACAGGGGGTGATGAGCAGTTCTTC. Protein: CASSPNTGGDEQFF.

This clonotype was counted at least ten times. The chain recombines TRBV28 with TRBJ1-1, with D perhaps TRBD1 (6 bases). CDR3 size: 16 residues. Deletions cut 6 bases from V and 1 base from J, with 18 bases between. CDR1 and CDR2 from the germline V gene are MDHEN and SYDVKM. The CDR3 spells CASSPFSGAGNTEAFF. The CDR3 bases are TGTGCCAGCAGCCCCTTTTCAGGGGCGGGGAACACTGAAGCTTTCTTT.

This clonotype was picked up a small number of times. V and J are TRBV29-1 and TRBJ2-7; D is ambiguous. Trimming pared 2 bases from V and 3 bases from J, leaving 11 bases between. The CDR3 length is 13 residues. Germline CDR1 SQVTM, CDR2 ANQGSEA. CDR3 protein: CSVEIQVGYEQYF. CDR3 DNA sequence: TGCAGCGTTGAAATTCAGGTTGGCTACGAGCAGTACTTC.

This clonotype was seen only a few times. This rearrangement joins TRBV7-9 to TRBJ2-1, with 8 bases lining up with TRBD1. J lost 3 bases, V lost 0 bases, and 1 base had no gene match. CDR1 is SEHNR and CDR2 is FQNEAQ in the germline V gene (reference sequence). The CDR3 loop spans 15 amino acids. The chain's CDR3 is CASSLAGQVYNEQFF. The DNA for the CDR3 is TGTGCCAGCAGCTTAGCGGGACAGGTCTACAATGAGCAGTTCTTC.

This clonotype has a count of ten or more. The V call is TRBV9, the J call TRBJ2-1; TRBD2 is a possible D gene (6 bases). Looked up from germline, CDR1 is SGDLS and CDR2 is YYNGEE. Between the trimmed V and J ends, which lost 0 bases and 3 bases, there was a span of 13 bases. The CDR3 sequence is 16 residues long. The CDR3 DNA is TGTGCCAGCAGCGTAGGGGTTCCCGGGGGCTACAATGAGCAGTTCTTC. Protein sequence: CASSVGVPGGYNEQFF. Drawing the rest from reference TRBV9 and TRBJ2-1, the complete variable domain is DSGVTQTPKHLITATGQRVTLRCSPRSGDLSVYWYQQSLDQGLQFLIQYYNGEERAKGNILERFSAQQFPDLHSELNLSSLELGDSALYFCASSVGVPGGYNEQFFGPGTRLTVL.

This clonotype was counted only a few times. This chain joins TRBV6-1 and TRBJ2-7, with 11 nucleotides matching TRBD2. Germline lookup yields CDR1 MNHNS and CDR2 SASEGT. CDR3 length equals 14 residues. With V trimmed by 3 bases and J by 5 bases, 3 bases remained unmatched. The CDR3 bases are TGTGCCAGCAGTGAGACTAGCGGGGTCAACGAGCAGTACTTC. Translating gives CASSETSGVNEQYF.

The chain carries TRBV5-6 and TRBJ1-1; D not certain. The CDR3 is made up of 14 amino acids. CDR1 and CDR2 from the germline V gene are SGHDT and YYEEEE. Trimming removed 4 bases at V and 8 bases at J, with 18 bases between. As DNA, the CDR3 is TGTGCCAGCAGCAGGGATTACGGGAGCACCGAAGCTTTCTTT. This gives the protein CASSRDYGSTEAFF.

This clonotype was detected a few times. The chain has TRBV28 and TRBJ2-7; D ambiguous. Per the germline V gene, CDR1 is MDHEN and CDR2 is SYDVKM. The CDR3 contains 13 residues. Trimming took 1 base from V and 0 from J, leaving 4 bases between them. The DNA for the CDR3 is TGTGCCAGCAGTTTATCCCACTCCTACGAGCAGTACTTC. It codes for CASSLSHSYEQYF.

This chain links TRBV6-1 with TRBJ2-5; D is ambiguous. The germline gives CDR1 MNHNS, CDR2 SASEGT. The CDR3 contains 12 residues. The V end was cut by 4 bases, the J end by 5 bases, with 8 bases between. The CDR3 is CASSGGPETQYF. The CDR3 coding sequence is TGTGCCAGCAGTGGAGGTCCGGAGACCCAGTACTTC.

The chain employs TRBV19 and TRBJ1-3, with D uncertain. There are 14 residues in the CDR3. V dropped 6 bases and J dropped 4 bases, with 13 bases sitting between them. CDR1 LNHDA and CDR2 SQIVND come from the germline V gene (reference sequence). The CDR3 loop reads CASRREATGNTIYF. Here the CDR3 DNA reads TGTGCCAGTAGGAGGGAGGCAACGGGAAACACCATATATTTT.

As for this clonotype: One end of the junction fails to match germline, which may point to a read error. The chain has TRBV5-1 and TRBJ2-7; D unclear. CDR3 length: 14 residues. In germline, CDR1 is SGHRS, CDR2 YFSETQ. This chain's CDR3 is CASSLAGVTYGQYF. DNA of the CDR3: TGCGCCAGCAGCTTGGCCGGTGTTACCTACGGGCAGTACTTC.

This clonotype was picked up a small number of times. The V gene is TRBV10-3, the J gene TRBJ2-1; TRBD2 matches at 11 bases. The CDR3 runs 16 residues. Per the germline V gene, CDR1 is ENHRY and CDR2 is SYGVKD. Germline trimming cut 4 bases from V and 0 bases from J; bases unmatched to any gene: 2. In nucleotides, the CDR3 is TGTGCCATCAGTGGGACTAGCGGGTTCTCCTACAATGAGCAGTTCTTC. Translating gives CAISGTSGFSYNEQFF.

This clonotype was seen a handful of times. The chain is built from TRBV18 and TRBJ2-1; 7 bases fit TRBD1. Germline-derived CDR1 and CDR2 are KGHSH and LQKENI. Trimming at V came to 6 bases and at J to 1 base, leaving 6 bases not matched to a gene. The length of the CDR3 is 15 residues. DNA of the CDR3: TGTGCCAGCTCGCCCGGGACAGAATCCTACAATGAGCAGTTCTTC. Protein sequence: CASSPGTESYNEQFF. The full variable domain, completed using reference TRBV18 and TRBJ2-1, is NAGVMQNPRHLVRRRGQEARLRCSPMKGHSHVYWYRQLPEEGLKFMVYLQKENIIDESGMPKERFSAEFPKEGPSILRIQQVVRGDSAAYFCASSPGTESYNEQFFGPGTRLTVL.